A selection of T cell receptor beta chains follows, all from one sample in a study of T cells after yellow fever vaccination. In TCRdb, the 5' RACE reads were re-called with MiXCR into one record per CDR3 protein. Counted here are 300,000 to 350,000 distinct CDR3 sequences, approximately 3.9% occurring once; the ten biggest clones make up 20% to 25%. Sequencing was performed on PBMCs, taken 5 days after the yellow fever booster vaccination. These receptors all stem from a man between 18 and 29 years old who received the YFV17D yellow fever vaccine. Both conserved end residues are part of each CDR3. D genes are given only for firm matches. Not all rows give a size; the values are once, few, many and, for expanded clones, a class.

V,D,size,J,CDR3,DNA
TRBV5-1,NA,few,TRBJ2-5,CASSLGRFQETQYF,TGCGCCAGCAGCTTGGGTCGTTTCCAAGAGACCCAGTACTTC
TRBV20-1,TRBD1,many,TRBJ2-7,CSARDRRSYEQYF,TGCAGTGCCAGGGACAGGCGATCCTACGAGCAGTACTTC
TRBV6-5,TRBD1,few,TRBJ2-3,CASSYSTGGATDTQYF,TGTGCCAGCAGTTACTCGACAGGGGGGGCCACAGATACGCAGTATTTT
TRBV7-9,TRBD1,few,TRBJ1-4,CASSPPEQGREKLFF,TGTGCCAGCAGCCCCCCCGAACAGGGGAGGGAAAAACTGTTTTTT
TRBV5-1,NA,many,TRBJ2-3,CASSLAPGRGSTDTQYF,TGCGCCAGCAGCTTGGCCCCGGGACGGGGGTCCACAGATACGCAGTATTTT
TRBV5-4,NA,NA,TRBJ2-1,CASSYRDGTYNEQFF,TGTGCCAGCAGCTACCGGGACGGGACATACAATGAGCAGTTCTTC
TRBV7-9,NA,NA,TRBJ2-7,CASSRLGLEQYF,TGTGCCAGCAGCCGATTGGGGCTCGAGCAGTACTTC
TRBV4-1,NA,many,TRBJ2-6,CASSQGVSGANVLTF,TGCGCCAGCAGCCAAGGGGTCTCTGGGGCCAACGTCCTGACTTTC
TRBV19,TRBD2,few,TRBJ2-1,CASTLGGALREQFF,TGTGCCAGTACCCTCGGGGGGGCACTTCGGGAGCAGTTCTTC
TRBV4-3,TRBD1,many,TRBJ2-5,CASSQGQGMETQYF,TGCGCCAGCAGCCAGGGACAGGGGATGGAGACCCAGTACTTC